The rows below give T cell receptor beta chains drawn from one sample of a study of Ad26.COV2.S vaccination and SARS-CoV-2 variants. This table comes from immunoSEQ multiplex PCR, and its TCRdb copy is limited to in-frame clones, with some not included. Of approximately 350,000 clones listed, roughly 91% are singletons. Material: peripheral blood, obtained in a trial of Ad26.COV2.S vaccine versus placebo. The source of these receptors is a person between 18 and 65 years old who received the Ad26.COV2.S COVID-19 vaccine or a placebo. Each CDR3 is given without its conserved first and last residue.

J gene: TRBJ2-5
V gene: TRBV5-6
CDR3 length: 16
CDR3 protein: ASSLAPHRVGWEETQY

J gene: TRBJ1-1
V gene: TRBV7-8
CDR3 length: 10
CDR3 protein: ASITDGSEAF

J gene: TRBJ2-3
V gene: TRBV4-1
CDR3 length: 12
CDR3 protein: ASSQDRAADTQY

J gene: TRBJ1-2
V gene: TRBV6-1
CDR3 length: 14
CDR3 protein: ASSEASRDLAYGYT

J gene: TRBJ1-5
V gene: TRBV7-3
CDR3 length: 17
CDR3 protein: ASSSRPGTFSSASQPQH

J gene: TRBJ1-1
V gene: TRBV30
CDR3 length: 10
CDR3 protein: AWGGGFIGAF

J gene: TRBJ1-4
V gene: TRBV5-4
CDR3 length: 12
CDR3 protein: ASSLAGTGEKLF

J gene: TRBJ1-6
V gene: TRBV11-2
CDR3 length: 13
CDR3 protein: ASSLGPRGNSPLH

J gene: TRBJ2-3
V gene: TRBV6-5
CDR3 length: 13
CDR3 protein: ASSRGQLSTDTQY

J gene: TRBJ2-5
V gene: TRBV30
CDR3 length: 12
CDR3 protein: AWSPLGGLETQY

J gene: TRBJ2-7
V gene: TRBV7-6
CDR3 length: 12
CDR3 protein: ASSLGTGSYEQY

J gene: TRBJ1-1
V gene: TRBV6-6
CDR3 length: 12
CDR3 protein: ASSEQQGFTEAF

J gene: TRBJ1-1
V gene: TRBV6-5
CDR3 length: 11
CDR3 protein: ASSPGLNTEAF